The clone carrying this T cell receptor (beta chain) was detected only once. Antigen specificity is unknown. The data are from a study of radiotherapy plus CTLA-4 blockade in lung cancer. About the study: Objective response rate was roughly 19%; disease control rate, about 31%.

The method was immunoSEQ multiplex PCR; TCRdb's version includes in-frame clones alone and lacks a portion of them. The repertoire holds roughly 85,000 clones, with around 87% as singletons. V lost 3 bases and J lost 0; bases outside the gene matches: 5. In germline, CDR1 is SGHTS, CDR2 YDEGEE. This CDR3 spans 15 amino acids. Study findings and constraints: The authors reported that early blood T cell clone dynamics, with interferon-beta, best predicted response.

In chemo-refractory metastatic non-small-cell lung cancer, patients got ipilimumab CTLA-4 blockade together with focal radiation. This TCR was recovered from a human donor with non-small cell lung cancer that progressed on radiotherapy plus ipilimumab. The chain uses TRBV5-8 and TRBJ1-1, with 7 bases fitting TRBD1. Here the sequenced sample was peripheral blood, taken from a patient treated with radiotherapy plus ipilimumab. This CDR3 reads CASSYYGTVNTEAFF. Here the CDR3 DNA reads TGTGCCAGCAGCTATTACGGGACAGTGAACACTGAAGCTTTCTTT.